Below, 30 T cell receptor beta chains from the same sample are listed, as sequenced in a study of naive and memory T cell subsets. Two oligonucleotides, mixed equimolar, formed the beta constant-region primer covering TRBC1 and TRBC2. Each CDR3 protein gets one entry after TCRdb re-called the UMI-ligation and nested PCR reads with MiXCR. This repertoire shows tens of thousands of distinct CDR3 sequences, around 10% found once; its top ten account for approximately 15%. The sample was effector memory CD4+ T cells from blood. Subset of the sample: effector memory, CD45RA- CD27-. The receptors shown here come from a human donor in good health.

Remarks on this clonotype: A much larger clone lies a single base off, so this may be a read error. Here the CDR3 reads CSAPRDGGETQYF. The CDR3 nucleotides are TGCAGTGCTCCAAGGGACGGAGGGGAGACCCAGTACTTC. This chain links TRBV20-1 with TRBJ2-5; D is possibly TRBD2 (6 bases). Trimming removed 5 bases at V and 5 bases at J, with 15 bases between. Germline V gene lookup returns CDR1 DFQATT and CDR2 SNEGSKA (reference sequence). The CDR3 extends over 13 amino acids.

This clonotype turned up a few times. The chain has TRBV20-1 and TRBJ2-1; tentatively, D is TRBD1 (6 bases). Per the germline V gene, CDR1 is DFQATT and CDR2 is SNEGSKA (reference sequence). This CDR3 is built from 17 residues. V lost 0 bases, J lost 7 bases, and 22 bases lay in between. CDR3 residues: CSARDWGRLKEGNEQFF. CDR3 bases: TGCAGTGCTAGAGATTGGGGGCGGCTAAAAGAGGGGAATGAGCAGTTCTTC.

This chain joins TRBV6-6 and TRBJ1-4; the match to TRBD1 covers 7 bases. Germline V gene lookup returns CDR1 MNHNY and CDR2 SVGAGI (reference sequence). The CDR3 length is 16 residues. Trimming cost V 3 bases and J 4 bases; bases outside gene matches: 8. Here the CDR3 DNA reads TGTGCCAGCAGTTATCCAGGGGGGCAGGGTAATGAAAAACTGTTTTTT. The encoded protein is CASSYPGGQGNEKLFF.

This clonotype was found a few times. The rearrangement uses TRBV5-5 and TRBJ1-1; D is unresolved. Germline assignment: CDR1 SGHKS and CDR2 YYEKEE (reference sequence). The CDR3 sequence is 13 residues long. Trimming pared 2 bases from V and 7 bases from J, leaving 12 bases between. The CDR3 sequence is CASSFAGRSEAFF. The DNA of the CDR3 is TGTGCCAGCAGCTTCGCCGGTCGGAGTGAAGCTTTCTTT. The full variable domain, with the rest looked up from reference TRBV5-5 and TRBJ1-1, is DAGVTQSPTHLIKTRGQQVTLRCSPISGHKSVSWYQQVLGQGPQFIFQYYEKEERGRGNFPDRFSARQFPNYSSELNVNALLLGDSALYLCASSFAGRSEAFFGQGTRLTVV.

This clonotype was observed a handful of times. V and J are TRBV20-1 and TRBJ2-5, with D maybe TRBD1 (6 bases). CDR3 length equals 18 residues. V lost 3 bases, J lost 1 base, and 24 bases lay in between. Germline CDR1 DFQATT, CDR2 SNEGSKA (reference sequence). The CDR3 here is CSARPWVAGQTTQETQYF. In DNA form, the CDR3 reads TGCAGTGCTAGGCCATGGGTTGCTGGACAGACCACCCAAGAGACCCAGTACTTC.

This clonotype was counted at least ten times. The DNA of the CDR3 is TGCGCCAGCAGCTTGGGCGGGGACTCGGAGACCCAGTACTTC. Protein sequence: CASSLGGDSETQYF. The genes are TRBV5-1 and TRBJ2-5, with D perhaps matching TRBD2 (6 bases). Trimming pared 0 bases from V and 5 bases from J, leaving 11 bases between. The germline V gene encodes CDR1 SGHRS and CDR2 YFSETQ. The CDR3 is 14 amino acids.

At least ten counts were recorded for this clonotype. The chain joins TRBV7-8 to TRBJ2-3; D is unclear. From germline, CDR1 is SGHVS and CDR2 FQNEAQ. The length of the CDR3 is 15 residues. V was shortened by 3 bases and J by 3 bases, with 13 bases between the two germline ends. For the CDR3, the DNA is TGTGCCAGCAGCTTGGTCCGAGACTTTACAGATACGCAGTATTTT. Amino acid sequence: CASSLVRDFTDTQYF. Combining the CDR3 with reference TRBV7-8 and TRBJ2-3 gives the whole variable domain GAGVSQSPRYKVAKRGQDVALRCDPISGHVSLFWYQQALGQGPEFLTYFQNEAQLDKSGLPSDRFFAERPEGSVSTLKIQRTQQEDSAVYLCASSLVRDFTDTQYFGPGTRLTVL.

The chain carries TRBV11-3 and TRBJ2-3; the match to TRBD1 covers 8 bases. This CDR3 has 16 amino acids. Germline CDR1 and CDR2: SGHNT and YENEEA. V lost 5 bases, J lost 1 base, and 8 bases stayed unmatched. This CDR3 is CASSVRTGRGTDTQYF. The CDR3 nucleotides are TGTGCCAGCAGCGTTAGGACAGGGCGAGGCACAGATACGCAGTATTTT.

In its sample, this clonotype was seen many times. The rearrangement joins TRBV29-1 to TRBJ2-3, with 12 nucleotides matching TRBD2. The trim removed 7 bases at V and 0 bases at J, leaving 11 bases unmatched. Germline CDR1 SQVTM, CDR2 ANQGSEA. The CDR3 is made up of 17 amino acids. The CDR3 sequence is CSAGGLAGGTSTDTQYF. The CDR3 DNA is TGCAGCGCGGGGGGGCTAGCGGGAGGGACAAGCACAGATACGCAGTATTTT.

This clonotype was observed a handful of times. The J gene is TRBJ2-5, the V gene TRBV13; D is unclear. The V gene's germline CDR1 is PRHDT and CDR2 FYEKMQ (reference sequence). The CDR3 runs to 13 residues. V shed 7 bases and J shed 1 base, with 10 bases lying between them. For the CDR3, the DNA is TGTGCCAGCACCCCTGGAATCCAAGAGACCCAGTACTTC. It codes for CASTPGIQETQYF.

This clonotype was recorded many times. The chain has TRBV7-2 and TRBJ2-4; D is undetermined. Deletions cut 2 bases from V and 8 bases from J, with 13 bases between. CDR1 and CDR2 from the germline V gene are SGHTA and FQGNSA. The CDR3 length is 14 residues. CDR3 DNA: TGTGCCAGCAGCTTAACCCAAGCCAAGGACATTCAGTACTTC. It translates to CASSLTQAKDIQYF.

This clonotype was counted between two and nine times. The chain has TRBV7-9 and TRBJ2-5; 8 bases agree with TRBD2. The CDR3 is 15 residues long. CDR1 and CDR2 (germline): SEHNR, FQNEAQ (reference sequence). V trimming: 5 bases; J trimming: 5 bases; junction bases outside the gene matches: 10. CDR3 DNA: TGTGCCAGCAGCAATCGGGGGGGCCTCGGGGAGACCCAGTACTTC. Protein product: CASSNRGGLGETQYF.

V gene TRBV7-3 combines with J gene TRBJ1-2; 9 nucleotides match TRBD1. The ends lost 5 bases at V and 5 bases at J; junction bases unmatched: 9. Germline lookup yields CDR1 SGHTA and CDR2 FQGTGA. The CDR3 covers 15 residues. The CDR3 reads CASSRTGQGGYGYTF. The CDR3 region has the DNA TGTGCCAGCAGCCGAACGGGACAGGGAGGATATGGCTACACCTTC.

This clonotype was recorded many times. Here the CDR3 reads CASSWGYSPLHF. CDR3 nucleotide sequence: TGTGCCAGCAGTTGGGGATATTCACCCCTCCACTTT. The chain couples TRBV6-2 or TRBV6-3 to TRBJ1-6; no reliable D call. Germline V lookup: CDR1 MNHEY, CDR2 SVGEGT. This CDR3 region has 12 residues. Trimming cost V 4 bases and J 8 bases, with 6 bases left between them.

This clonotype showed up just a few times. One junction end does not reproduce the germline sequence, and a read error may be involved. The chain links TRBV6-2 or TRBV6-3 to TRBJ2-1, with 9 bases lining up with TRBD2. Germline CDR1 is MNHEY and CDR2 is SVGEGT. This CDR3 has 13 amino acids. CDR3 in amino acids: CASSYSGGGRAVF. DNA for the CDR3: TGTGCCAGCAGTTACTCGGGTGGCGGGAGGGCGGTCTTC.

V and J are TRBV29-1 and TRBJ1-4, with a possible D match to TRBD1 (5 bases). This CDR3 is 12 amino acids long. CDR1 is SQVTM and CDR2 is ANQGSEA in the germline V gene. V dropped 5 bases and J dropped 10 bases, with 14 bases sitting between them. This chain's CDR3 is CSVRSAGGKLFF. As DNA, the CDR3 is TGCAGCGTTAGAAGTGCCGGGGGAAAACTGTTTTTT.

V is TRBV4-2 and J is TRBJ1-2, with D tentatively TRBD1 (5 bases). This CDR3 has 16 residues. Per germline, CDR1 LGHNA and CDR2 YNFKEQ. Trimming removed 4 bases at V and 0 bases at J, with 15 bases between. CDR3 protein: CASSPTALASNYGYTF. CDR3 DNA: TGTGCCAGCAGCCCGACAGCACTGGCATCTAACTATGGCTACACCTTC.

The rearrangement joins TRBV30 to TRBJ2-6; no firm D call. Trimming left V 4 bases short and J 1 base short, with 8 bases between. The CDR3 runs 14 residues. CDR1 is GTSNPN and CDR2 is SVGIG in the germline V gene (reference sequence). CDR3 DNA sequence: TGTGCCTGGACGGCCTATTCTGGGGCCAACGTCCTGACTTTC. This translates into CAWTAYSGANVLTF.

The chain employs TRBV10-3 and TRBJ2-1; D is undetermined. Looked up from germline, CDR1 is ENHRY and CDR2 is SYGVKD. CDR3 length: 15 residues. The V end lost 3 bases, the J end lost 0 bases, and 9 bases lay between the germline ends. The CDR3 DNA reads TGTGCCATCAGTGATTTGCTATTCTCCTACAATGAGCAGTTCTTC. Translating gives CAISDLLFSYNEQFF.

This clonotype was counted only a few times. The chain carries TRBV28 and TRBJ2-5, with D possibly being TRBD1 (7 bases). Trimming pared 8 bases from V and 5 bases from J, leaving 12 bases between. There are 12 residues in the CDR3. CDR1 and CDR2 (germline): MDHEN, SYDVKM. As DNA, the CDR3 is TGTGCCAGCGGAGGGGGCCGGGAGACCCAGTACTTC. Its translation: CASGGGRETQYF.

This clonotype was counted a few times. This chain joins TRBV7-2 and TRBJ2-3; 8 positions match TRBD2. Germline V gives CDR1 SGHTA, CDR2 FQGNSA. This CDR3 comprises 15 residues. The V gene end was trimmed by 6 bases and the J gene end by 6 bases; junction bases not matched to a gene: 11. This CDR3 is CASRQAGRGWDTQYF. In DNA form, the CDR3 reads TGTGCCAGCAGGCAGGCCGGGAGGGGGTGGGATACGCAGTATTTT.

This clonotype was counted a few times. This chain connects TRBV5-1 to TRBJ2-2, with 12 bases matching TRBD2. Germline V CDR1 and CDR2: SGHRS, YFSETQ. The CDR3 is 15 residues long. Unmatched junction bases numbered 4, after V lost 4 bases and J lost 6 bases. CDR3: CASSPSGRAPGELFF. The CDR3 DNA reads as TGCGCCAGCAGCCCTAGCGGGAGGGCCCCCGGGGAGCTGTTTTTT.

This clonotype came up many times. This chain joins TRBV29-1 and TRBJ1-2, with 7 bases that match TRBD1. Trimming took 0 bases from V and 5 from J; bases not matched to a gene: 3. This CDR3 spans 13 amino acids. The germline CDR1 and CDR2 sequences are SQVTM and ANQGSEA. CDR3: CSVEDKTGYGYTF. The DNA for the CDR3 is TGCAGCGTTGAAGATAAGACAGGGTATGGCTACACCTTC.

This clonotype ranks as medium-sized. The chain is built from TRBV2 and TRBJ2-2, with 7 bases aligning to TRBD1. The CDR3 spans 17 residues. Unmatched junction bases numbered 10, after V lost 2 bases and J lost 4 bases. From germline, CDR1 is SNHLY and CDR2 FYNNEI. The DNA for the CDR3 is TGTGCCAGCAGTGAATTGGCGACAGGGACGAGCACCGGGGAGCTGTTTTTT. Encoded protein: CASSELATGTSTGELFF.

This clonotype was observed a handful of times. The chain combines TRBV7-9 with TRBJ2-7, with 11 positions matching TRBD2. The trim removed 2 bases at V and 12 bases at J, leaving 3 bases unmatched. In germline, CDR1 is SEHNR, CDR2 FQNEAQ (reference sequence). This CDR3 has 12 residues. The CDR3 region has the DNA TGTGCCAGCAGCTTATCTAGCGGGAGGCTGTACTTC. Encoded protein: CASSLSSGRLYF.

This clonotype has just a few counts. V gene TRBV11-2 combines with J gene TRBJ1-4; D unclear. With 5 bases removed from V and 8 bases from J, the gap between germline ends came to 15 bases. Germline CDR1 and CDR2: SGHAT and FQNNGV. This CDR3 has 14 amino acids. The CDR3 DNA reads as TGTGCCAGCAGCCCGATGGGCCCTCGGGAAAAACTGTTTTTT. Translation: CASSPMGPREKLFF.

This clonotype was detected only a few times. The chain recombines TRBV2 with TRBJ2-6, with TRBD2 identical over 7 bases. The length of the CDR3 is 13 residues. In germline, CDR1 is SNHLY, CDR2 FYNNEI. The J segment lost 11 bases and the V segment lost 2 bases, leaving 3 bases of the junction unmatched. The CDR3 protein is CASSESREDVLTF. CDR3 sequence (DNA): TGTGCCAGCAGTGAATCCCGGGAGGACGTCCTGACTTTC.

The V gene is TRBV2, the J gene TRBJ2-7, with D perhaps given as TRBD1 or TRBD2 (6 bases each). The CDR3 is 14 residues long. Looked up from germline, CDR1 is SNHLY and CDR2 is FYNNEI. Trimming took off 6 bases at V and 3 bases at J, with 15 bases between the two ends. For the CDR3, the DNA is TGTGCCAGCAGGGGACTGGGCAGGGGCTACGAGCAGTACTTC. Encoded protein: CASRGLGRGYEQYF.

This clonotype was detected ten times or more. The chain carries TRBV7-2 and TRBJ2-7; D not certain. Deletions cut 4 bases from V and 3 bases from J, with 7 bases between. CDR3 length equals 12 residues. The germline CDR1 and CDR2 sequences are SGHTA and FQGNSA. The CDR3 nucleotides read TGTGCCAGCAGCTCCGCCTACTACGAGCAGTACTTC. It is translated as CASSSAYYEQYF. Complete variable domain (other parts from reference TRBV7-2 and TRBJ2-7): GAGVSQSPSNKVTEKGKDVELRCDPISGHTALYWYRQSLGQGLEFLIYFQGNSAPDKSGLPSDRFSAERTGGSVSTLTIQRTQQEDSAVYLCASSSAYYEQYFGPGTRLTVT.

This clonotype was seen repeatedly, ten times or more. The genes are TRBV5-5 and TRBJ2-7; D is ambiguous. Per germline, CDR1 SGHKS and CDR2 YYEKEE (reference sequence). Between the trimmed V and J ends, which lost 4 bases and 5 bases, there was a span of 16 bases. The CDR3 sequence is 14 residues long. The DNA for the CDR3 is TGTGCCAGCAGCCATATCGCTGGGTCCCACGAGCAGTACTTC. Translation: CASSHIAGSHEQYF.